One and the same sample provided the 7 T cell receptor beta chains below, sequenced in a study of blood T cell repertoires in COVID-19. Only in-frame clones appear in the TCRdb table, and some are missing; sequencing was by immunoSEQ multiplex PCR. The sample lists roughly 170,000 clones, 85% to 90% seen once, with about an eighth in the top ten. The specimen was peripheral blood. Receptor source: a woman between 65 and 79 years old with COVID-19, enrolled during active disease.

This clone was seen only a few times. The J gene is TRBJ1-6, the V gene TRBV11-2, with D perhaps TRBD1 (6 bases). The CDR3 is made up of 16 amino acids. The V end was cut by 0 bases, the J end by 7 bases, with 13 bases between. CDR1 and CDR2 from the germline V gene are SGHAT and FQNNGV. This CDR3 is CASSLEAGTPNSPLHF. The CDR3 nucleotides read TGTGCCAGCAGCTTAGAAGCCGGGACACCCAATTCACCCCTCCACTTT.

The CDR3 spells CASSVTSTGELFF. The CDR3 DNA reads TGTGCCAGCAGCGTTACTAGCACCGGGGAGCTGTTTTTT. The chain is built from TRBV2 and TRBJ2-2, with a possible D match to TRBD2 (5 bases). Germline V gene data show CDR1 as SNHLY and CDR2 as FYNNEI. The CDR3 extends over 13 amino acids. V was pared by 6 bases and J by 4 bases, with 9 bases between.

This sequence joins TRBV11-2 and TRBJ1-6; no definite D call. This CDR3 contains 14 residues. From germline, CDR1 is SGHAT and CDR2 FQNNGV. The V end lost 0 bases, the J end lost 8 bases, and 8 bases lay between the germline ends. The CDR3 reads CASSLDRGYSPLHF. CDR3 nucleotides: TGTGCCAGCAGCTTAGATCGGGGATATTCACCCCTCCACTTT.

This chain links TRBV15 with TRBJ2-1, with TRBD1 matching 10 bases. Trimming removed 1 base from V and 7 bases from J; junction bases left unmatched: 10. This CDR3 has 17 amino acids. Germline values: CDR1 LNHNV, CDR2 YYDKDF (reference sequence). The CDR3 loop reads CATSRGQGAGYLNEQFF. The CDR3 DNA reads as TGTGCCACCAGCAGAGGACAGGGGGCCGGGTATTTAAATGAGCAGTTCTTC.

The rearrangement joins TRBV5-1 to TRBJ1-2, with TRBD1 matching 7 bases. Germline V lookup: CDR1 SGHRS, CDR2 YFSETQ. The CDR3 runs to 15 residues. J lost 7 bases, V lost 1 base, and 10 bases had no gene match. As DNA, the CDR3 is TGCGCCAGCAGCTTGACAGGGGCTCAGGGTCTTGGCTACACCTTC. Its protein product is CASSLTGAQGLGYTF.

The chain joins TRBV11-3 to TRBJ1-5; a weak D match, TRBD1 (6 bases). Germline CDR1 reads SGHNT; CDR2 reads YENEEA. The CDR3 length is 20 residues. V was clipped by 0 bases and J by 0 bases, with 21 bases between them. The CDR3 spells CASSLDFRPGVLNSNQPQHF. The CDR3 DNA reads TGTGCCAGCAGCTTAGATTTTAGGCCAGGGGTTCTTAATAGCAATCAGCCCCAGCATTTT.

This sequence joins TRBV21-1 and TRBJ2-7; whether TRBD2, the table's D call, matches the DNA was not checked. TRBV21-1 is assigned pseudogene status. CDR3 size: 14 residues. DNA for the CDR3: TGTGCCAGCAGCAAAGCTCCCGGTAGCTACGAGCAGTACTTC. It codes for CASSKAPGSYEQYF.